A single sample is the source of the 2 T cell receptor beta chains below, sequenced in a study of cytomegalovirus exposure and HLA in healthy donors. Sequencing used immunoSEQ multiplex PCR; TCRdb keeps in-frame clones, though not all of them. The repertoire holds roughly 300,000 clones, approximately 90% seen once, with approximately 0.88% in the top ten. The sequenced sample was PBMCs. These receptors were collected from a woman between 18 and 30 years old in good health and CMV-seronegative.

V and J are TRBV7-3 and TRBJ2-7; D perhaps matches TRBD1 (6 bases). The CDR3 totals 12 residues. Trimming left V 5 bases short and J 7 bases short, with 12 bases between. Germline V gene lookup returns CDR1 SGHTA and CDR2 FQGTGA. In DNA form, the CDR3 reads TGTGCCAGCAGCAACAGGGTGAGGGAGCAGTACTTC. Translation: CASSNRVREQYF.

The rearrangement uses TRBV28 and TRBJ2-7; 7 bases align to TRBD2. The germline V gene encodes CDR1 MDHEN and CDR2 SYDVKM. The V segment lost 3 bases and the J segment 0 bases; nucleotides outside the gene matches: 8. The CDR3 length is 16 residues. For the CDR3, the DNA is TGTGCCAGCAGTTTGATGGGACTACCCCGCTCCTACGAGCAGTACTTC. The encoded protein is CASSLMGLPRSYEQYF.